The source of this TCR beta chain is a study of T cell repertoires in cytomegalovirus infection. TCRdb recomputed calls from the reads with MiXCR, one row per CDR3 protein. Seen here are 250,000 to 300,000 distinct CDR3 sequences, under 25% observed once, and the top ten hold approximately 19%. Notes on this clonotype: Antigen unknown.

The source is a human donor in good health (CMV status not recorded). Some clones in this sample may be carry-over from other donors' samples. The material sequenced was cultured PBMCs, taken from culture after CMV antigen stimulation.

The CDR3 region is CASSYSQREGRTDTQYF. DNA of the CDR3: TGTGCCAGCAGTTACTCCCAGCGGGAGGGCCGAACAGATACGCAGTATTTT. The chain employs TRBV6-5 and TRBJ2-3, with 10 positions matching TRBD2. CDR1 MNHEY and CDR2 SVGAGI come from the germline V gene. This CDR3 contains 17 residues. The V segment lost 0 bases and the J segment 3 bases; nucleotides outside the gene matches: 6.